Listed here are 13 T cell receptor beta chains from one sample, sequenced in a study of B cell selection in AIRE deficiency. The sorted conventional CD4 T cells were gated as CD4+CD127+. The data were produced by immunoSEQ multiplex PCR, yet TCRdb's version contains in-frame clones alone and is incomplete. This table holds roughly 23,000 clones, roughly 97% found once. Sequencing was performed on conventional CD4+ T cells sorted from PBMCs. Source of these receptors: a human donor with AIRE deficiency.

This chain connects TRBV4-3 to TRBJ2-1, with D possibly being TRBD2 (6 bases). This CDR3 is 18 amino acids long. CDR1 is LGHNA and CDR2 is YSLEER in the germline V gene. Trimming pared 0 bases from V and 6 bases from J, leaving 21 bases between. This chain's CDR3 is CASSQDPGSGLKANEQFF. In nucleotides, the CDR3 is TGCGCCAGCAGCCAAGATCCAGGTAGCGGCCTAAAGGCCAATGAGCAGTTCTTC.

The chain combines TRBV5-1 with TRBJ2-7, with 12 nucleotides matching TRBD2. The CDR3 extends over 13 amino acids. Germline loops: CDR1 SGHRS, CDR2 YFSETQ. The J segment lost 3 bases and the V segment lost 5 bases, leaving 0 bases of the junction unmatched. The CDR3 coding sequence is TGCGCCAGCAGACTAGCGGGAGGCTACGAGCAGTACTTC. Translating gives CASRLAGGYEQYF.

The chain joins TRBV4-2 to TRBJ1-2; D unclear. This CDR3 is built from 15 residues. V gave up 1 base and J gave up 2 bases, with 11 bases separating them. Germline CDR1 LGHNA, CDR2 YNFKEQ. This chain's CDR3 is CASSQVLQKNYGYTF. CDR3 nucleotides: TGTGCCAGCAGCCAAGTTTTACAGAAAAACTATGGCTACACCTTC.

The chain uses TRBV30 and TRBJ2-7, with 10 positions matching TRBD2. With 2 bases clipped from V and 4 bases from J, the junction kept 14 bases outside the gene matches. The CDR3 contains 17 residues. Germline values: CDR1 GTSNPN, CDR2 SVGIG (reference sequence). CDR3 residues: CAWSRSKASGSSYEQYF. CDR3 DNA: TGTGCCTGGAGTAGGTCGAAGGCTAGCGGGAGTTCGTACGAGCAGTACTTC.

CDR3 amino acids: CASTLGGAFGTIYF. The DNA of the CDR3 is TGTGCCAGTACCCTGGGGGGGGCGTTTGGCACCATATATTTT. The chain carries TRBV19 and TRBJ1-3; perhaps TRBD1 as D (6 bases). The V gene lost 7 bases and the J gene lost 9 bases, with 19 bases spanning the gap. The CDR3 totals 14 residues. Germline CDR1 and CDR2: LNHDA and SQIVND (reference sequence).

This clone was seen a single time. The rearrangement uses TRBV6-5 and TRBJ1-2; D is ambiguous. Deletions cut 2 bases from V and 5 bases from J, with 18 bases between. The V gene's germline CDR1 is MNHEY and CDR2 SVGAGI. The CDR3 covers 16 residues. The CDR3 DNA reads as TGTGCCAGCAGTTACGAGGGTCCGCCTCCGGTTTATGGCTACACCTTC. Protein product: CASSYEGPPPVYGYTF.

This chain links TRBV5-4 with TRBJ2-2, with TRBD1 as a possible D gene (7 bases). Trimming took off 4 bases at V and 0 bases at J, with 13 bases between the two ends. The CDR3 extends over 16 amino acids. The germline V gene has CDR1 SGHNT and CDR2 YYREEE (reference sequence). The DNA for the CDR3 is TGTGCCAGCAGCAGAGGAGGGACAGCGAACACCGGGGAGCTGTTTTTT. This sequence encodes CASSRGGTANTGELFF.

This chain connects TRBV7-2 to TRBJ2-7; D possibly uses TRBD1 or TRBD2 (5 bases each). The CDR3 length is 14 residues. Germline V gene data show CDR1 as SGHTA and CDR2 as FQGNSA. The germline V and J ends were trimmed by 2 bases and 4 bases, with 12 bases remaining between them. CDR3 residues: CASSLYGGSYEQYF. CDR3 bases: TGTGCCAGCAGCTTATATGGGGGAAGTTACGAGCAGTACTTC.

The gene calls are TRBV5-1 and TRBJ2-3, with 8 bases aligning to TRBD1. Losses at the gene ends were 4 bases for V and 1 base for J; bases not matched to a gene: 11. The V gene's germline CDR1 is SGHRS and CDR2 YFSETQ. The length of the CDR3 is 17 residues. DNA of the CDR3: TGCGCCAGCAGCATAGGGACAGGTGCCGTCGGCACAGATACGCAGTATTTT. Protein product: CASSIGTGAVGTDTQYF.

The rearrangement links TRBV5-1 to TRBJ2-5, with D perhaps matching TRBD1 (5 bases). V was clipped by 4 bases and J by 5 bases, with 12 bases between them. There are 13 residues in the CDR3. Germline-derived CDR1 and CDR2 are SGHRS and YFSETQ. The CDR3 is CASSPTRGETQYF. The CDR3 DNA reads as TGCGCCAGCAGCCCGACAAGGGGTGAGACCCAGTACTTC.

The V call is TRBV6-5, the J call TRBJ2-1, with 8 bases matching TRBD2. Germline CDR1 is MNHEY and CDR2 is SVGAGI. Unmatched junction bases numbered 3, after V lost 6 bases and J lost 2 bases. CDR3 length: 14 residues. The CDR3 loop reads CASRLAGPYNEQFF. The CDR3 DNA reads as TGTGCCAGCAGGTTAGCGGGACCCTACAATGAGCAGTTCTTC.

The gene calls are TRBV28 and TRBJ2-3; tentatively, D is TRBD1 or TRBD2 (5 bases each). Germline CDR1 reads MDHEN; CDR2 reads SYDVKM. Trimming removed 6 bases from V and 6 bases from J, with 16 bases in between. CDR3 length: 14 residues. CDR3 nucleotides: TGTGCCAGCAGCCTGAGGGGCCTGAGGGATACGCAGTATTTT. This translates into CASSLRGLRDTQYF.

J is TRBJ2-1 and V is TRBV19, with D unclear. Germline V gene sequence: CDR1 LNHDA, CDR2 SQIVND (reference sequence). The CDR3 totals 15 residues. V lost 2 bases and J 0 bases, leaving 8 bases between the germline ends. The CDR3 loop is CASSIWPRSYNEQFF. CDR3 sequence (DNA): TGTGCCAGTAGTATATGGCCCCGCTCCTACAATGAGCAGTTCTTC.